The entry that follows covers one T cell receptor beta chain sequence. Additional DNA sequences in this sample encode the identical CDR3. Looked up from germline, CDR1 is SNHLY and CDR2 is FYNNEI. The CDR3 runs to 14 residues. V lost 6 bases, J lost 0 bases, and 5 bases stayed unmatched. How the authors handled the data: Amplified reference gene primers provided the basis for estimating nucleated cell counts. The data were produced by immunoSEQ multiplex PCR, yet TCRdb's version contains in-frame clones alone and is incomplete. From that table come the V and J calls and clone size; the DNA was used to work out D and trimming. The sample consists of about 15,000 clones, 76% of them appearing once. This sample was included in a study of blood T cell repertoires in COVID-19. Study at large: Specimens from acute and convalescent COVID-19 originated in the United States, Italy and Spain. T cells, B-cell-depleted T cells, or PBMCs supplied cDNA or gDNA.

The sequenced material came from peripheral blood. This receptor was taken from a man between 65 and 85 years old with active or convalescent COVID-19. The chain links TRBV2 to TRBJ2-7, with 7 bases that match TRBD1. The CDR3 DNA is TGTGCCAGCAGGGAGACAGGGCCCTCCTACGAGCAGTACTTC. It is translated as CASRETGPSYEQYF.